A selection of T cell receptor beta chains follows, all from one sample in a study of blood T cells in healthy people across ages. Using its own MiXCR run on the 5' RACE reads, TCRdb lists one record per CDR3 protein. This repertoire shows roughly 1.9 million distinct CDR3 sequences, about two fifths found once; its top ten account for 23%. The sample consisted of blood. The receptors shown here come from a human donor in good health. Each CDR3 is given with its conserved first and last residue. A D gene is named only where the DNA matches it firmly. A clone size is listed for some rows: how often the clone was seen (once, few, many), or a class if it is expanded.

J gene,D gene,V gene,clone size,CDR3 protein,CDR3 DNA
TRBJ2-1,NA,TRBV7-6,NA,CASSAWENEQFF,TGTGCCAGCAGCGCTTGGGAGAATGAGCAGTTCTTC
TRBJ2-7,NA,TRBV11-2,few,CASSSPGAAYEQYF,TGTGCCAGCAGCTCCCCCGGGGCGGCCTACGAGCAGTACTTC
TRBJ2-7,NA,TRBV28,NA,CASSPNGVMRVYEQYF,TGTGCCAGCAGCCCCAATGGAGTTATGAGAGTCTACGAGCAGTACTTC
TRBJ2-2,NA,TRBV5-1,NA,CASSWRDTGELFF,TGCGCCAGCAGCTGGCGGGACACCGGGGAGCTGTTTTTT
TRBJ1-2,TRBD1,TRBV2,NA,CASSRDSQYGYTF,TGTGCCAGCAGTCGGGACAGCCAGTATGGCTACACCTTC
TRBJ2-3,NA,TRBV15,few,CATSRVGSDTQYF,TGTGCCACCAGCAGAGTAGGGTCAGATACGCAGTATTTT
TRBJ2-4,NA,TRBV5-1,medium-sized,CASSPMGGATNIQYF,TGCGCCAGCAGCCCGATGGGGGGCGCGACGAACATTCAGTACTTC
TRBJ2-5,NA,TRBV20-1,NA,CSAPEGSKETQYF,TGCAGTGCTCCCGAGGGGTCTAAAGAGACCCAGTACTTC
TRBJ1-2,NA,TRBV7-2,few,CASSLAIRRSPNYGYTF,TGTGCCAGCAGCTTAGCAATAAGGAGATCCCCTAACTATGGCTACACCTTC
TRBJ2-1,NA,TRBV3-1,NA,CASSQDPASHPSEQFF,TGTGCCAGCAGCCAAGATCCGGCTTCCCACCCCAGTGAGCAGTTCTTC
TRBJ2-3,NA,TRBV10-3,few,CAISQGSSDTQYF,TGTGCCATCAGTCAAGGGAGTTCAGATACGCAGTATTTT
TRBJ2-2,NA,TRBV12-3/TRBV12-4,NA,CASSYGGFTGELFF,TGTGCCAGCAGTTACGGGGGATTCACCGGGGAGCTGTTTTTT
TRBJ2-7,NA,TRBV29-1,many,CSVEAGHDEQYF,TGCAGCGTTGAGGCAGGACATGACGAGCAGTACTTC
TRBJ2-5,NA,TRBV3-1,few,CASSHASRETQYF,TGTGCCAGCAGCCATGCTTCCAGGGAGACCCAGTACTTC
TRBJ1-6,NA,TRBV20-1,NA,CSASSAVLDNSPLHF,TGCAGTGCCAGCTCTGCGGTTTTAGATAATTCACCCCTCCACTTT
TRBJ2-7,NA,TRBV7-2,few,CASSPRWGLGYEQYF,TGTGCCAGCAGCCCCCGGTGGGGGCTAGGGTACGAGCAGTACTTC
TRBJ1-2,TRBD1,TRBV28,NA,CASTGTEMVYGYTF,TGTGCCAGCACAGGGACAGAAATGGTCTATGGCTACACCTTC
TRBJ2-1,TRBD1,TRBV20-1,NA,CSALGQGFVDEQFF,TGCAGTGCTCTGGGACAGGGGTTCGTCGATGAGCAGTTCTTC
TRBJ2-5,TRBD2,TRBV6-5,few,CASSSALADQETQYF,TGTGCCAGCAGTTCGGCCCTAGCGGACCAAGAGACCCAGTACTTC
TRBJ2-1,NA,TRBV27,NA,CASSLSSGNRDEQFF,TGTGCCAGCAGTTTATCATCCGGTAACCGCGATGAGCAGTTCTTC
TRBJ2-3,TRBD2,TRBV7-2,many,CASSLHLLAGGDTQYF,TGTGCCAGCAGCTTACACCTACTAGCGGGGGGAGATACGCAGTATTTT
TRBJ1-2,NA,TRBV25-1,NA,CASSELLSGGYTF,TGTGCCAGCAGTGAATTATTGTCCGGTGGCTACACCTTC
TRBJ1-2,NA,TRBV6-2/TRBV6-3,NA,CASSSSGAHGYTF,TGTGCCAGCAGTTCCTCAGGGGCCCATGGCTACACCTTC
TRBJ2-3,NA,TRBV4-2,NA,CASSQGGGQQYF,TGTGCCAGCAGCCAAGGTGGGGGCCAGCAGTATTTT
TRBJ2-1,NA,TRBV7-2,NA,CASSLAPNSYNEQFF,TGTGCCAGCAGCTTAGCCCCAAACTCCTACAATGAGCAGTTCTTC
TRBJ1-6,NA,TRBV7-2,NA,CASSLGQLRTLHF,TGTGCCAGCAGCCTCGGACAGTTAAGAACCCTCCACTTT
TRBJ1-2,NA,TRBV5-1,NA,CASSLAPTTILNYGYTF,TGCGCCAGCAGCTTGGCCCCCACGACAATTCTTAACTATGGCTACACCTTC
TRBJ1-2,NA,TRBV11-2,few,CASSLERADYGYTF,TGTGCCAGCAGCTTAGAAAGGGCAGACTATGGCTACACCTTC
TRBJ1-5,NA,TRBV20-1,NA,CSASRQGGGDQPQHF,TGCAGTGCTAGTCGCCAGGGCGGTGGGGATCAGCCCCAGCATTTT
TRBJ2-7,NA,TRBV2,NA,CASSGTGINYEQYF,TGTGCCAGCAGTGGTACAGGGATCAACTACGAGCAGTACTTC
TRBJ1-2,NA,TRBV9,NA,CASSVAVNYGYIF,TGTGCCAGCAGCGTAGCGGTTAACTATGGCTACATCTTC
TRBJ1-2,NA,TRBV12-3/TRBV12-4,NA,CASSFKGLGYGYTF,TGTGCCAGCAGTTTCAAAGGGTTGGGCTATGGCTACACCTTC
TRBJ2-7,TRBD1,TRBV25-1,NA,CASSDWDSEQYF,TGTGCCAGCAGTGATTGGGACAGCGAGCAGTACTTC
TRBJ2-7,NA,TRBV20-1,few,CSARGADYSYEQYF,TGCAGTGCTAGGGGGGCAGACTATTCCTACGAGCAGTACTTC
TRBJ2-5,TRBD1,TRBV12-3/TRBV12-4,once,CASSSIGTARETQYF,TGTGCCAGCAGTTCTATTGGGACAGCCAGGGAGACCCAGTACTTC
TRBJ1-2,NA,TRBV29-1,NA,CSGYWPSYGYTF,TGCAGCGGATACTGGCCCAGCTATGGCTACACCTTC
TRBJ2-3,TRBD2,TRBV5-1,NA,CASSFEVAGSTDTQYF,TGCGCCAGCAGCTTCGAGGTAGCGGGGTCCACAGATACGCAGTATTTT
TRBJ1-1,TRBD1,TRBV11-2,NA,CASSAIRQGEAFF,TGTGCCAGCAGCGCTATCCGACAGGGTGAAGCTTTCTTT
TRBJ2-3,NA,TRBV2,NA,CASSVALGADTQYF,TGTGCCAGCAGTGTGGCCCTCGGGGCAGATACGCAGTATTTT
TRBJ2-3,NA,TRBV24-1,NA,CATRNRASTDTQYF,TGTGCCACCAGGAACAGGGCAAGCACAGATACGCAGTATTTT
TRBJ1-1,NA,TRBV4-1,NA,CASSQVWGPNTEAFF,TGCGCCAGCAGCCAAGTTTGGGGGCCTAACACTGAAGCTTTCTTT
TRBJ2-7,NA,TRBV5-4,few,CASSPGTPDYYEQYF,TGTGCCAGCAGCCCCGGGACTCCGGATTATTACGAGCAGTACTTC
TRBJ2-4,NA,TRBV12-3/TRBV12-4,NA,CASTIMGGEQYF,TGTGCCAGCACCATAATGGGGGGAGAGCAGTACTTC
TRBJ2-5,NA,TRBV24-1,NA,CATSDPCMDPGQETQYF,TGTGCCACCAGTGATCCATGCATGGACCCTGGACAAGAGACCCAGTACTTC
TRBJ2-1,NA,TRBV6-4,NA,CASSLDGTNEQFF,TGTGCCAGCAGCTTGGACGGAACCAATGAGCAGTTCTTC
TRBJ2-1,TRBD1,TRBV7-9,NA,CASSLGGSTGGEQFF,TGTGCCAGCAGCTTAGGAGGCAGCACAGGGGGAGAGCAGTTCTTC
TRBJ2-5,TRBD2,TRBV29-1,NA,CSLRTSGGETQYF,TGCAGCCTCCGGACTAGCGGGGGGGAGACCCAGTACTTC
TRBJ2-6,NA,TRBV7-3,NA,CASSYRGAGANVLTF,TGTGCCAGCAGTTATAGGGGGGCTGGGGCCAACGTCCTGACTTTC
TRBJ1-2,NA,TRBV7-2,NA,CASSFQDGNYGYTF,TGTGCCAGCAGTTTTCAGGACGGCAACTATGGCTACACCTTC
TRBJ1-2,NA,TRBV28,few,CASSGIPFGYTF,TGTGCCAGCAGTGGGATTCCTTTCGGGTACACCTTC
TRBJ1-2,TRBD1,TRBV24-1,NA,CATSGNTGGYGYTF,TGTGCCACCAGTGGCAATACAGGGGGCTATGGCTACACCTTC
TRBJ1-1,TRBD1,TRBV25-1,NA,CASSAGWTGLTEAFF,TGTGCCAGCAGTGCCGGGTGGACAGGGTTAACTGAAGCTTTCTTT